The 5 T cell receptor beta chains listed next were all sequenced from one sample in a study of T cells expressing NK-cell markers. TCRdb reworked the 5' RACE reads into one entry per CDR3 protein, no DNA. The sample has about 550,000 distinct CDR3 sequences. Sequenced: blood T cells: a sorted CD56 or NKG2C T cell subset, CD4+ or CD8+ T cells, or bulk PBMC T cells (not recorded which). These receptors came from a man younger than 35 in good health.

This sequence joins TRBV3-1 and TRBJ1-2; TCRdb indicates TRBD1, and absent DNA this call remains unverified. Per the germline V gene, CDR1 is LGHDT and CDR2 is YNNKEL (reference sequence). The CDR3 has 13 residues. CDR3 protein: CASSLAGSDGYTF.

CDR3 loop: CASRQGLSGNTIYF. The chain couples TRBV6-1 to TRBJ1-3; with no DNA, the TCRdb D assignment of TRBD1 cannot be verified. The length of the CDR3 is 14 residues. Germline assignment: CDR1 MNHNS and CDR2 SASEGT.

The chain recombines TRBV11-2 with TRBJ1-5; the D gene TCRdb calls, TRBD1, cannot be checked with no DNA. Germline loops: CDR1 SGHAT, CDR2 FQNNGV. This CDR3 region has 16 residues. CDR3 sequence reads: CASSRTNLGAGQPQHF.

CDR3 region: CASSWGKTDTQYF. This chain links TRBV5-5 with TRBJ2-3. CDR1 and CDR2 from the germline V gene are SGHKS and YYEKEE (reference sequence). The CDR3 totals 13 residues.

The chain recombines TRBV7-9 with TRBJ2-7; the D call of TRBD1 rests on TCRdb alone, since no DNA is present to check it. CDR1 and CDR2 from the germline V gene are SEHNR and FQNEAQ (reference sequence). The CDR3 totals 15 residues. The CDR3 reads CASSLVNGRGDEQYF.